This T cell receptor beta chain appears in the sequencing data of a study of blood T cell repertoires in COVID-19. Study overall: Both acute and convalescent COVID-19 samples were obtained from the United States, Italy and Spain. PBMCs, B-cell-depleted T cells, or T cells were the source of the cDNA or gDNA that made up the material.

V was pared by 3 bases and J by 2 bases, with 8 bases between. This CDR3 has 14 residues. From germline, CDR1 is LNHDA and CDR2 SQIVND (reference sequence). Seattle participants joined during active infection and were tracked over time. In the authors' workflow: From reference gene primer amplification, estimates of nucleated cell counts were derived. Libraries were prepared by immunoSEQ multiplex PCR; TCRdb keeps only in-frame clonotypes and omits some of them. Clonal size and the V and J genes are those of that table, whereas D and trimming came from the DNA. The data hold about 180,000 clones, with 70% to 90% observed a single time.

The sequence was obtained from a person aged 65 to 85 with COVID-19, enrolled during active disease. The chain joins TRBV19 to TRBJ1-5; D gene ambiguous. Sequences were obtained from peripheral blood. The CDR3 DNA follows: TGTGCCAGTAGTATTCGTCAGGGCAATCAGCCCCAGCATTTT. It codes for CASSIRQGNQPQHF. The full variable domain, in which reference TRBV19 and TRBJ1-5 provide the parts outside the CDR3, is DGGITQSPKYLFRKEGQNVTLSCEQNLNHDAMYWYRQDPGQGLRLIYYSQIVNDFQKGDIAEGYSVSREKKESFPLTVTSAQKNPTAFYLCASSIRQGNQPQHFGDGTRLSIL.